This T cell receptor beta chain was retrieved from a study of T cells in Graves' hyperthyroidism and ophthalmopathy. Study-wide findings and caveats: Most thyroid clonotypes expanded above 0.001 were also detected in blood.

Amplified TCR beta CDR3 regions came from RNA transcripts. The primer set for the first-round RT-PCR of the TCR CDR3 was HTBI. TCRdb ran MiXCR on the multiplex PCR reads and lists one entry per CDR3 protein. This sample has roughly 420,000 distinct CDR3 sequences; roughly 13% occur once, and the top ten carry roughly 4.8%. On this clonotype itself: Its antigen is as yet unknown.

This CDR3 is built from 13 residues. Looked up from germline, CDR1 is SNHLY and CDR2 is FYNNEI. V gave up 7 bases and J gave up 1 base, with 10 bases separating them. This chain joins TRBV2 and TRBJ1-1; D gene ambiguous. This sequence was found in a woman aged 18-30 years with Graves' hyperthyroidism. The sequenced sample consisted of blood. This CDR3 is CASKLQWNTEAFF. As DNA, the CDR3 is TGTGCCAGCAAGCTTCAGTGGAACACTGAAGCTTTCTTT. The whole variable domain, remainder taken from reference TRBV2 and TRBJ1-1, is EPEVTQTPSHQVTQMGQEVILRCVPISNHLYFYWYRQILGQKVEFLVSFYNNEISEKSEIFDDQFSVERPDGSNFTLKIRSTKLEDSAMYFCASKLQWNTEAFFGQGTRLTVV.